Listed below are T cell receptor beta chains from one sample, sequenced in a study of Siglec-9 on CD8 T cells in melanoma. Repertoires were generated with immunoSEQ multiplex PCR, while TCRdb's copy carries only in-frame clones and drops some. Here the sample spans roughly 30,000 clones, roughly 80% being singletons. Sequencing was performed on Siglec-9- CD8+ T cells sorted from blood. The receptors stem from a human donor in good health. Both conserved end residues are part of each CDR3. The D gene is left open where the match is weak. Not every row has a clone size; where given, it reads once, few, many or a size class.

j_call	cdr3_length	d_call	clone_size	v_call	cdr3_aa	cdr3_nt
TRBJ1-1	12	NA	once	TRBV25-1	CASGWGSTEAFF	TGTGCCAGCGGATGGGGGTCGACTGAAGCTTTCTTT
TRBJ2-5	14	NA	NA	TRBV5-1	CASSPESGRETQYF	TGCGCCAGCAGCCCGGAGTCAGGGCGGGAGACCCAGTACTTC
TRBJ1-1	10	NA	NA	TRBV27	CAAGFTEAFF	TGTGCCGCAGGGTTCACTGAAGCTTTCTTT
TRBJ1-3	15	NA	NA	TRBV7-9	CASSLSRDPGNTIYF	TGTGCCAGCAGCTTAAGCCGGGACCCTGGAAACACCATATATTTT
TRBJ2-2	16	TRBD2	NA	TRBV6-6	CASSLIAGSNTGELFF	TGTGCCAGCAGTTTGATAGCGGGATCGAACACCGGGGAGCTGTTTTTT
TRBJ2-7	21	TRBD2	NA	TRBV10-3	CAISELWGEGLAGDLSYEQYF	TGTGCCATCAGTGAGCTCTGGGGCGAGGGCCTAGCGGGGGACCTCTCCTACGAGCAGTACTTC
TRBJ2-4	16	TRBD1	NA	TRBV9	CASSVQQGAGKNIQYF	TGTGCCAGCAGCGTCCAACAGGGGGCTGGCAAAAACATTCAGTACTTC
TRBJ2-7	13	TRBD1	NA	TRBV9	CASSEGQGAEQYF	TGTGCCAGCAGCGAGGGACAGGGGGCCGAGCAGTACTTC
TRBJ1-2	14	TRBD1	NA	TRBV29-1	CSVEDRTGLNGYTF	TGCAGCGTTGAAGATCGGACAGGTCTTAATGGCTACACCTTC
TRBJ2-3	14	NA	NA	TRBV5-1	CASSLEGSEDTQYF	TGCGCCAGCAGCTTGGAAGGGTCCGAAGATACGCAGTATTTT
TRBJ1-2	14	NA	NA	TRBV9	CASSDRAGYYGYTF	TGTGCCAGCAGCGACCGGGCAGGGTACTATGGCTACACCTTC
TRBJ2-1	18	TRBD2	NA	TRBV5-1	CASSLDGLAGTFPHEQFF	TGCGCCAGCAGCTTAGACGGACTAGCGGGTACCTTCCCCCATGAGCAGTTCTTC
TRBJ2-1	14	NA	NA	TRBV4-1	CASSQTGTANEQFF	TGCGCCAGCAGCCAGACCGGAACAGCCAATGAGCAGTTCTTC
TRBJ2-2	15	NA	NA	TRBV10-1	CASSASPRGTGELFF	TGCGCCAGCAGTGCAAGCCCGCGGGGCACCGGGGAGCTGTTTTTT
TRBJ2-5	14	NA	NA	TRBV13	CASSLGRGQETQYF	TGTGCCAGCAGCTTAGGGCGGGGCCAAGAGACCCAGTACTTC
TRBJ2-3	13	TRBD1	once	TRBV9	CASSGTGADTQYF	TGTGCCAGCAGCGGGACAGGGGCGGATACGCAGTATTTT
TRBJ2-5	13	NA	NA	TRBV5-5	CASSRTRGETQYF	TGTGCCAGCAGCCGGACCAGGGGAGAGACCCAGTACTTC
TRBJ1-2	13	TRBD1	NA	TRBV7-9	CASSPQGIDGYTF	TGTGCCAGCAGCCCACAGGGGATAGATGGCTACACCTTC
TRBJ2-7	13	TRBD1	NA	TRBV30	CAWLGTGGYEQYF	TGTGCCTGGCTAGGGACAGGGGGCTACGAGCAGTACTTC
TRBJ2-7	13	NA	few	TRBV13	CASTSGRIYEQYF	TGTGCCAGCACCTCAGGACGGATCTACGAGCAGTACTTC
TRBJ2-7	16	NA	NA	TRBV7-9	CASSLSFGQGRYEQYF	TGTGCCAGCAGCTTAAGTTTTGGTCAGGGACGTTACGAGCAGTACTTC
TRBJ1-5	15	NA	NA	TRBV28	CASSFGWGSHQPQHF	TGTGCCAGCAGTTTCGGTTGGGGCAGTCATCAGCCCCAGCATTTT
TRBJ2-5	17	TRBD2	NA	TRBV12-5	CASGLVLAGRFLETQYF	TGTGCTAGTGGTTTGGTACTAGCGGGAAGGTTTTTAGAGACCCAGTACTTC